The 8 T cell receptor beta chains in this list originate from one sample, sequenced in a study of T cell changes during pregnancy in multiple sclerosis. Repertoires were generated with immunoSEQ multiplex PCR, while TCRdb's copy carries only in-frame clones and drops some. Seen here are about 40,000 clones, under 95% observed once, and the top ten hold 10% to 15%. The material was CD8+ T cells from peripheral blood mononuclear cells, obtained in the first trimester of pregnancy. The receptor set was obtained from a female donor with multiple sclerosis, enrolled in a pregnancy study.

As DNA, the CDR3 is TGTGCCAGCAGCCCAAGCGGCGGTGGCTACGAGCAGTACTTC. Translation: CASSPSGGGYEQYF. The chain employs TRBV7-9 and TRBJ2-7; D might be TRBD2 (5 bases). Germline V gene data show CDR1 as SEHNR and CDR2 as FQNEAQ (reference sequence). The length of the CDR3 is 14 residues. The germline V and J ends were trimmed by 5 bases and 3 bases, with 14 bases remaining between them.

This clone was counted a few times. The chain is built from TRBV5-4 and TRBJ2-7; D perhaps matches TRBD1 (6 bases). Between the trimmed V and J ends, which lost 2 bases and 1 base, there was a span of 10 bases. The V gene's germline CDR1 is SGHNT and CDR2 YYREEE (reference sequence). The CDR3 spans 14 residues. CDR3 sequence reads: CASSFGDRSYEQYF. The CDR3 nucleotides are TGTGCCAGCAGCTTTGGAGACAGGTCCTACGAGCAGTACTTC. Filled out from reference TRBV5-4 and TRBJ2-7, the complete variable domain reads ETGVTQSPTHLIKTRGQQVTLRCSSQSGHNTVSWYQQALGQGPQFIFQYYREEENGRGNFPPRFSGLQFPNYSSELNVNALELDDSALYLCASSFGDRSYEQYFGPGTRLTVT.

The chain employs TRBV7-9 and TRBJ1-1, with 7 bases fitting TRBD1. The trim removed 5 bases at V and 7 bases at J, leaving 4 bases unmatched. The CDR3 is 12 residues long. The germline V gene encodes CDR1 SEHNR and CDR2 FQNEAQ (reference sequence). The CDR3 sequence is CASSLTGIEAFF. As DNA, the CDR3 is TGTGCCAGCAGCCTGACAGGGATTGAAGCTTTCTTT. The variable domain in full, completed from reference TRBV7-9 and TRBJ1-1, reads DTGVSQNPRHKITKRGQNVTFRCDPISEHNRLYWYRQTLGQGPEFLTYFQNEAQLEKSRLLSDRFSAERPKGSFSTLEIQRTEQGDSAMYLCASSLTGIEAFFGQGTRLTVV.

V gene TRBV7-6 combines with J gene TRBJ2-1; the D is unclear. V lost 1 base and J lost 0, with 4 bases in between. Germline V gives CDR1 SGHVS, CDR2 FNYEAQ. The CDR3 loop spans 14 amino acids. The DNA for the CDR3 is TGTGCCAGCAGCTTAGACAGCTCCTACAATGAGCAGTTCTTC. It encodes CASSLDSSYNEQFF. The variable domain in full, with the rest retrieved from reference TRBV7-6 and TRBJ2-1, is GAGVSQSPRYKVTKRGQDVALRCDPISGHVSLYWYRQALGQGPEFLTYFNYEAQQDKSGLPNDRFSAERPEGSISTLTIQRTEQRDSAMYRCASSLDSSYNEQFFGPGTRLTVL.

Only one count was recorded for this clone. V is TRBV5-6 and J is TRBJ2-2; possibly TRBD1 for D (5 bases). CDR3 size: 14 residues. The V gene's germline CDR1 is SGHDT and CDR2 YYEEEE. V shed 3 bases and J shed 1 base, with 7 bases lying between them. The CDR3 loop reads CASSWGRNTGELFF. In DNA, the CDR3 is TGTGCCAGCAGCTGGGGCAGGAACACCGGGGAGCTGTTTTTT.

The V gene is TRBV2, the J gene TRBJ1-2, with no clear D. The CDR3 spans 15 residues. Germline-derived CDR1 and CDR2 are SNHLY and FYNNEI. Deletions cut 4 bases from V and 0 bases from J, with 12 bases between. The CDR3 DNA reads TGTGCCAGCAGTGTTGTGGCAGGTACTAACTATGGCTACACCTTC. Residues: CASSVVAGTNYGYTF.

This chain uses TRBV7-9 with TRBJ2-7; D may be TRBD2 (6 bases). The V end lost 5 bases, the J end lost 7 bases, and 27 bases lay between the germline ends. CDR3 length equals 17 residues. Germline CDR1 and CDR2: SEHNR and FQNEAQ (reference sequence). CDR3 bases: TGTGCCAGCAGCGCACACCGGGACTCAAAAACCCCCTGGGAGCAGTACTTC. Encoded protein: CASSAHRDSKTPWEQYF.

This chain connects TRBV2 to TRBJ2-6; D possibly corresponds to TRBD1 (6 bases). Trimming removed 9 bases from V and 3 bases from J, with 15 bases in between. Germline V lookup: CDR1 SNHLY, CDR2 FYNNEI. This CDR3 region has 15 residues. The CDR3 DNA follows: TGTGCCAGTTTTGACAGGACCCTTGGGGCCAACGTCCTGACTTTC. Translating it yields CASFDRTLGANVLTF.